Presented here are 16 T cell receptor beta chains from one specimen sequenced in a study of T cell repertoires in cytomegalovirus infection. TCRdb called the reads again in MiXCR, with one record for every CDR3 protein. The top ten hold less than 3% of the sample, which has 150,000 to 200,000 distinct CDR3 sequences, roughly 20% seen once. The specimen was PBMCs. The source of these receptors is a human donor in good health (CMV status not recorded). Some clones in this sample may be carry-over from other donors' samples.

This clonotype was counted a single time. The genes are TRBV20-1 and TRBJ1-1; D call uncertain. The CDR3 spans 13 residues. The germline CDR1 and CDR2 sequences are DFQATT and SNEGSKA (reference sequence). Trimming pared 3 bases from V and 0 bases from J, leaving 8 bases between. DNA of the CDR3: TGCAGTGCTAGCGGCGGAATGAACACTGAAGCTTTCTTT. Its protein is CSASGGMNTEAFF.

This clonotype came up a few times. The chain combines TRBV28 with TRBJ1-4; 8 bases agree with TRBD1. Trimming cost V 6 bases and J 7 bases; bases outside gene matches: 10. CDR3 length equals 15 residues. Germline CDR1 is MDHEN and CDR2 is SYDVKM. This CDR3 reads CASSLPGTGLEKLFF. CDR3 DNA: TGTGCCAGCAGCCTCCCCGGGACAGGCCTTGAAAAACTGTTTTTT.

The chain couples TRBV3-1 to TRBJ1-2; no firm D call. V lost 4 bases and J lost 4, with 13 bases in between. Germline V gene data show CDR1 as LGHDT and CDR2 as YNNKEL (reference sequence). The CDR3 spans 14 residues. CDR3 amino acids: CASSRGWTVYGYTF. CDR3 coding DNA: TGTGCCAGCAGCCGAGGTTGGACGGTCTATGGCTACACCTTC.

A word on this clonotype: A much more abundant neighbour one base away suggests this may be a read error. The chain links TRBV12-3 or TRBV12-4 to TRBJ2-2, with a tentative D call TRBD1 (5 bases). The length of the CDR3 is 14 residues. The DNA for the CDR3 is TGTGCCAACAGTTTGCAGGGTTGGATCGGGGAGCTGTTTTTT. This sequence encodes CANSLQGWIGELFF.

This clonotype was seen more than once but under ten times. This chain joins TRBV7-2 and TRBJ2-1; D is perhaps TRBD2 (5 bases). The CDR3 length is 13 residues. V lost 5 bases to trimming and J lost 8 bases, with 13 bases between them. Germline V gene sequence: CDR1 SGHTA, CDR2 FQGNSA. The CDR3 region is CASSVVRVYEQFF. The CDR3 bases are TGTGCCAGCAGCGTAGTGCGGGTCTATGAGCAGTTCTTC.

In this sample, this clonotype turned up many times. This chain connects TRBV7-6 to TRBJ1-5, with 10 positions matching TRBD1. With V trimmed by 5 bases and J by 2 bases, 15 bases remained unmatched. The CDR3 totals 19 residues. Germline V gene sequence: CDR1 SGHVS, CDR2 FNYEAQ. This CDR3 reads CASSQHGTGAARRNQPQHF. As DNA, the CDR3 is TGTGCCAGCAGCCAGCACGGGACAGGGGCCGCGCGCCGCAATCAGCCCCAGCATTTT.

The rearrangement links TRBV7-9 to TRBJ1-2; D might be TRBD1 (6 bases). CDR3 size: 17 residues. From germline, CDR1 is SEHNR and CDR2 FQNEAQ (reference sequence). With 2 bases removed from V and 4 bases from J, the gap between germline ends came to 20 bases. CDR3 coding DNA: TGTGCCAGCAGCTTAATTCCTATCGGACAGTTTTTCTATGGCTACACCTTC. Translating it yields CASSLIPIGQFFYGYTF.

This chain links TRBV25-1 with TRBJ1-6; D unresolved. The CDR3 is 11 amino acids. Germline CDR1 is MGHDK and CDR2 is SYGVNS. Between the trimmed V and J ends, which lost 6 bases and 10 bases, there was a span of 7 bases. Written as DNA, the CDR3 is TGTGCCAGCAGGAACGGATCACCCCTCCACTTT. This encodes CASRNGSPLHF.

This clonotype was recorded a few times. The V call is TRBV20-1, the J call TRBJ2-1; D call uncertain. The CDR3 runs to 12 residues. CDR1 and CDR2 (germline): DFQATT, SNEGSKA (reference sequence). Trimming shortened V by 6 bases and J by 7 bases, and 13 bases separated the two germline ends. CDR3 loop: CSAPNLGNEQFF. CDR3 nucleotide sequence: TGCAGTGCCCCAAATCTCGGGAATGAGCAGTTCTTC.

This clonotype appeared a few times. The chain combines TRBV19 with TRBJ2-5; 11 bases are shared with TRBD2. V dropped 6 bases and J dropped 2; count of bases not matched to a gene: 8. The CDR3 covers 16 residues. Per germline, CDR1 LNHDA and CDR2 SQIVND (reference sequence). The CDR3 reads CASSAGLAGSQETQYF. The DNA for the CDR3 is TGTGCCAGTAGCGCTGGACTAGCGGGTTCTCAAGAGACCCAGTACTTC.

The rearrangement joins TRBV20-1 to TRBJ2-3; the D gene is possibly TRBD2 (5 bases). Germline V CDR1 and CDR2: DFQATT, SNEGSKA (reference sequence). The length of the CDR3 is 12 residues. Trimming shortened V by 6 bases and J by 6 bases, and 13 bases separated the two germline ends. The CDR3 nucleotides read TGCAGTGCCCAGCGGTTTTCGGATACGCAGTATTTT. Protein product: CSAQRFSDTQYF.

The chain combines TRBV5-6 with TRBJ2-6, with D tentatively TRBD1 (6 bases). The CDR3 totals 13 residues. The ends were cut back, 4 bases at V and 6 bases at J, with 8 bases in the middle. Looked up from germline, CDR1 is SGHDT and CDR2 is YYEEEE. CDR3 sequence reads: CASSPGQANVLTF. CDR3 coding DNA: TGTGCCAGCAGCCCGGGACAGGCCAACGTCCTGACTTTC.

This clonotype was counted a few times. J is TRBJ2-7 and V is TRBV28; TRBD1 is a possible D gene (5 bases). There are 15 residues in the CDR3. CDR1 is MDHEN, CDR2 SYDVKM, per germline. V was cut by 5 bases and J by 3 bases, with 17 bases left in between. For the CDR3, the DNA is TGTGCCAGCAGTCCACCCTCTGGACACAACTACGAGCAGTACTTC. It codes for CASSPPSGHNYEQYF.

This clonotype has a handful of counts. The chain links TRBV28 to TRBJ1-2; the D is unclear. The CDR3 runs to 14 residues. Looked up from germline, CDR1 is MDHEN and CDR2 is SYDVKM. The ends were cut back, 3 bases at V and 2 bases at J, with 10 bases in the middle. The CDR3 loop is CASSFVKENYGYTF. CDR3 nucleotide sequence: TGTGCCAGCAGTTTTGTTAAGGAAAACTATGGCTACACCTTC.

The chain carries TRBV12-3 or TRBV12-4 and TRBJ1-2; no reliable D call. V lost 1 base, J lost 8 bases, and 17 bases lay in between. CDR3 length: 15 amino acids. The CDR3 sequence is CASSLDVTDRAGYTF. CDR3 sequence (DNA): TGTGCCAGCAGTTTAGACGTTACAGACCGGGCGGGCTACACCTTC.

The CDR3 DNA is TGTGCCAGCAGTTACCCGGGACAGGGGTATTTGAACACTGAAGCTTTCTTT. Encoded protein: CASSYPGQGYLNTEAFF. The chain carries TRBV6-2 or TRBV6-3 and TRBJ1-1, with TRBD1 matching over 10 bases. Germline loops: CDR1 MNHEY, CDR2 SVGEGT. The CDR3 sequence is 17 residues long. The V segment lost 2 bases and the J segment 0 bases; nucleotides outside the gene matches: 6.